This T cell receptor beta chain appears in the sequencing data of a study of T-cell reconstitution after alpha-beta-depleted transplantation in children. This sample's TCRbeta library carried unique molecular identifier barcodes. TCRdb itself ran the PCR reads through MiXCR, one entry per CDR3 protein. This table holds 450,000 to 700,000 distinct CDR3 sequences, 25% to 30% found once. The CDR3 sequence is 16 residues long. This specimen was PBMCs, taken before TCRalphabeta/CD19-depleted stem cell transplant. The receptor's source is a boy in the first two years of life with Wiskott-Aldrich syndrome, due to receive a stem cell transplant. The V call is TRBV21-1, the J call TRBJ2-3; the table names TRBD1, a call not compared with the DNA. TRBV21-1 is reported as a pseudogene. In nucleotides, the CDR3 is TGTGCCAGCAGTAAAGATGGAACAGGGTGCACAGATACGCAGTATTTT. Translation gives CASSKDGTGCTDTQYF.